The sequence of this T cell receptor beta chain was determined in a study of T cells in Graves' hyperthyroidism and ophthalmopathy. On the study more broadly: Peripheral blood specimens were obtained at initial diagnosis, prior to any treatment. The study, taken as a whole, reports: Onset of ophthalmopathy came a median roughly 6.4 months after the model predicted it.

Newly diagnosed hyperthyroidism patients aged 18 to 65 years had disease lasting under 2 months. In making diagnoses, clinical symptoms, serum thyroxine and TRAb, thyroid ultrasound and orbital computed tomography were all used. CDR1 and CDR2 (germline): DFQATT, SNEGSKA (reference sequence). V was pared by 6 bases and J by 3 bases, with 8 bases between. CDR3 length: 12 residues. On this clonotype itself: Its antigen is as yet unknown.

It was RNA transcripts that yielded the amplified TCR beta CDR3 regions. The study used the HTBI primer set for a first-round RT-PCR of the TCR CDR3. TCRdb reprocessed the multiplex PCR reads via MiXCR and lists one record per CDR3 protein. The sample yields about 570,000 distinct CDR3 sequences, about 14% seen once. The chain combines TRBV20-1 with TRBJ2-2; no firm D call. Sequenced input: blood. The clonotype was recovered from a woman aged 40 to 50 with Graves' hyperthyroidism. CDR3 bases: TGCAGTGCAATGATACACACCGGGGAGCTGTTTTTT. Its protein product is CSAMIHTGELFF.